This T cell receptor beta chain was sequenced for a study of blood T cell repertoires in COVID-19. V was pared by 0 bases and J by 2 bases, with 2 bases of the junction left unmatched. The germline gives CDR1 SGHRS, CDR2 YFSETQ. The CDR3 covers 14 residues. The assay was immunoSEQ multiplex PCR, and TCRdb's table has in-frame clones only and misses some. The sample records about 43,000 clones, approximately 90% being singletons. This clone showed up just a few times. J is TRBJ2-7 and V is TRBV5-1; 7 bases map to TRBD1. This sequence was found in a man in his 60s with active COVID-19. The specimen was peripheral blood. CDR3 in DNA: TGCGCCAGCAGCTTGGTAACAGGGGCCTACGAGCAGTACTTC. Translation gives CASSLVTGAYEQYF. Full variable domain (remainder filled in from reference TRBV5-1 and TRBJ2-7): KAGVTQTPRYLIKTRGQQVTLSCSPISGHRSVSWYQQTPGQGLQFLFEYFSETQRNKGNFPGRFSGRQFSNSRSEMNVSTLELGDSALYLCASSLVTGAYEQYFGPGTRLTVT.